These 23 T cell receptor beta chains came from one sample sequenced in a study of blood T cell repertoires in COVID-19. TCRdb's table, derived via immunoSEQ multiplex PCR, lists solely in-frame clones and lacks some. The sample lists some 130,000 clones, 70% to 90% occurring once. The material sequenced was PBMCs or T cells enriched from blood (not recorded which). The receptors were gathered from a woman in her forties or fifties who had recovered from COVID-19.

The chain combines TRBV7-6 with TRBJ2-7; tentative D call: TRBD2 (6 bases). Per germline, CDR1 SGHVS and CDR2 FNYEAQ. This CDR3 has 15 amino acids. V lost 1 base to trimming and J lost 7 bases, with 17 bases between them. CDR3 residues: CASSLGGGALREQYF. The CDR3 bases are TGTGCCAGCAGCTTAGGTGGCGGGGCCCTCCGTGAGCAGTACTTC.

The chain carries TRBV6-6 and TRBJ1-5; 7 positions agree with TRBD1. Losses at the gene ends were 0 bases for V and 4 bases for J; bases not matched to a gene: 6. Germline V gives CDR1 MNHNY, CDR2 SVGAGI (reference sequence). The CDR3 spans 16 residues. The CDR3, as DNA: TGTGCCAGCAGTTACTCGGCCGGACAGGAGAATCAGCCCCAGCATTTT. This translates into CASSYSAGQENQPQHF.

This clone has only one observation. The rearrangement links TRBV30 to TRBJ2-5; 11 nucleotides align to TRBD2. This CDR3 has 17 amino acids. CDR1 is GTSNPN and CDR2 is SVGIG in the germline V gene (reference sequence). J was trimmed by 2 bases and V by 2 bases; bases with no gene match: 10. Here the CDR3 reads CAWSIGLAGGWQETQYF. The CDR3 DNA reads TGTGCCTGGAGTATTGGGCTAGCGGGGGGATGGCAAGAGACCCAGTACTTC.

This chain uses TRBV10-2 with TRBJ2-1, with 11 positions matching TRBD2. Unmatched junction bases numbered 6, after V lost 0 bases and J lost 14 bases. Germline V gene data show CDR1 as WSHSY and CDR2 as SAAADI. The CDR3 is made up of 14 amino acids. The CDR3 DNA follows: TGCGCCAGCAGTGAGTCGACGACTAGCGGGGACGAGTTCTTC. Its translation is CASSESTTSGDEFF.

CDR3 coding DNA: TGTGCCAGCAGAGCCGACACGAGCAATCAGCCCCAGCATTTT. Its translation is CASRADTSNQPQHF. The chain is built from TRBV2 and TRBJ1-5; D not resolved. Germline V CDR1 and CDR2: SNHLY, FYNNEI. The length of the CDR3 is 14 residues. The germline V and J ends were trimmed by 6 bases and 1 base, with 10 bases remaining between them.

The V call is TRBV7-2, the J call TRBJ2-7, with TRBD1 matching over 9 bases. The CDR3 has 16 amino acids. V shed 5 bases, J shed 3 bases, and the junction held 11 bases outside the gene matches. Germline loops: CDR1 SGHTA, CDR2 FQGNSA. Here the CDR3 reads CASSPGQGLTRYEQYF. DNA for the CDR3: TGTGCCAGCAGCCCCGGACAGGGGTTGACCCGCTACGAGCAGTACTTC.

V and J are TRBV29-1 and TRBJ1-1; D call uncertain. The CDR3 has 14 residues. V was pared by 3 bases and J by 4 bases, with 15 bases between. Germline V gives CDR1 SQVTM, CDR2 ANQGSEA. In DNA form, the CDR3 reads TGCAGCGTTGAGAGTAGTAGGGAGAGCACTGAAGCTTTCTTT. Translated: CSVESSRESTEAFF.

V is TRBV7-9 and J is TRBJ1-2; 8 bases match TRBD1. V dropped 1 base and J dropped 6; count of bases not matched to a gene: 10. CDR3 length: 16 amino acids. The germline gives CDR1 SEHNR, CDR2 FQNEAQ (reference sequence). In nucleotides, the CDR3 is TGTGCCAGCAGCTTAGACGCAGGGGGCGGGAAAAATGGCTACACCTTC. It codes for CASSLDAGGGKNGYTF.

V usage is TRBV2 and J usage is TRBJ2-2; possible D gene TRBD2, 5 bases. The CDR3 is 15 residues long. Per germline, CDR1 SNHLY and CDR2 FYNNEI. Trimming pared 3 bases from V and 2 bases from J, leaving 10 bases between. In DNA form, the CDR3 reads TGTGCCAGCAGTGATCCACTAGACAACACCGGGGAGCTGTTTTTT. This sequence encodes CASSDPLDNTGELFF.

The chain couples TRBV12-3 or TRBV12-4 to TRBJ2-7, with D perhaps matching TRBD1 (5 bases). V was pared by 1 base and J by 5 bases, with 6 bases between. The CDR3 totals 12 residues. The CDR3 loop reads CASSLGRDEQYF. DNA of the CDR3: TGTGCCAGCAGTTTAGGCAGGGACGAGCAGTACTTC.

The chain links TRBV2 to TRBJ1-5; D may be TRBD1 (5 bases). V was pared by 2 bases and J by 0 bases, with 11 bases between. In germline, CDR1 is SNHLY, CDR2 FYNNEI. The CDR3 runs to 16 residues. The CDR3 region is CASSETGLYSNQPQHF. The CDR3 DNA follows: TGTGCCAGCAGTGAAACAGGCCTATATAGCAATCAGCCCCAGCATTTT.

The rearrangement joins TRBV19 to TRBJ2-7, with D unresolved. The CDR3 runs 12 residues. CDR1 is LNHDA and CDR2 is SQIVND in the germline V gene (reference sequence). The V end lost 5 bases, the J end lost 3 bases, and 8 bases lay between the germline ends. The CDR3 sequence: CASSYPGYEQYF. The CDR3 region has the DNA TGTGCCAGTAGTTACCCCGGCTACGAGCAGTACTTC.

This sequence joins TRBV6-1 and TRBJ2-7, with D possibly being TRBD1 (6 bases). The length of the CDR3 is 15 residues. Trimming left V 1 base short and J 2 bases short, with 12 bases between. Germline V gene data show CDR1 as MNHNS and CDR2 as SASEGT. The CDR3 DNA sequence: TGTGCCAGCAGTGAAGGGATACAGGGCACCTACGAGCAGTACTTC. As protein: CASSEGIQGTYEQYF.

V and J are TRBV5-4 and TRBJ1-6, with TRBD1 identical over 9 bases. Trimming took 0 bases from V and 9 from J; bases not matched to a gene: 7. CDR3 size: 16 residues. From germline, CDR1 is SGHNT and CDR2 YYREEE (reference sequence). The CDR3 DNA follows: TGTGCCAGCAGCTTGGCCTTGGGACAGGGTGCTTCACCCCTCCACTTT. This translates into CASSLALGQGASPLHF.

The chain employs TRBV5-6 and TRBJ1-1; 10 positions agree with TRBD1. The CDR3 has 16 amino acids. Trimming at V came to 5 bases and at J to 0 bases, leaving 7 bases not matched to a gene. Germline V gives CDR1 SGHDT, CDR2 YYEEEE. This CDR3 is CASSSGDRGMNTEAFF. CDR3 nucleotides: TGTGCCAGCAGTAGCGGGGACAGGGGCATGAACACTGAAGCTTTCTTT.

The rearrangement uses TRBV27 and TRBJ2-7; D is possibly TRBD1 (6 bases). Germline CDR1 reads MNHEY; CDR2 reads SMNVEV (reference sequence). The CDR3 consists of 14 residues. The ends were cut back, 2 bases at V and 5 bases at J, with 13 bases in the middle. CDR3 in amino acids: CASSLGTYGHEQYF. In nucleotides, the CDR3 is TGTGCCAGCAGTTTAGGGACATATGGTCACGAGCAGTACTTC.

The chain has TRBV5-1 and TRBJ2-1; TRBD2 matches 9 bases. Germline assignment: CDR1 SGHRS and CDR2 YFSETQ. The CDR3 spans 16 residues. J was trimmed by 5 bases and V by 4 bases; bases with no gene match: 10. CDR3 in DNA: TGCGCCAGCAGCCCACTCAGCGGGGGGACCGACAATGAGCAGTTCTTC. Its protein product is CASSPLSGGTDNEQFF.

The CDR3 coding sequence is TGTGCCAGCAGCGTTAGCGGGGTTACCTACGAGCAGTACTTC. Protein sequence: CASSVSGVTYEQYF. The V call is TRBV7-8, the J call TRBJ2-7; 8 nucleotides match TRBD2. This CDR3 contains 14 residues. CDR1 and CDR2 from the germline V gene are SGHVS and FQNEAQ. The V and J ends lost 5 bases and 2 bases, in that order; junction bases with no gene match: 5. Filled out from reference TRBV7-8 and TRBJ2-7, the complete variable domain reads GAGVSQSPRYKVAKRGQDVALRCDPISGHVSLFWYQQALGQGPEFLTYFQNEAQLDKSGLPSDRFFAERPEGSVSTLKIQRTQQEDSAVYLCASSVSGVTYEQYFGPGTRLTVT.

The chain links TRBV24-1 to TRBJ1-2; 7 positions match TRBD1. The ends lost 6 bases at V and 3 bases at J; junction bases unmatched: 6. CDR1 and CDR2 from the germline V gene are KGHDR and SFDVKD. The CDR3 has 14 residues. The CDR3 here is CATSPHRGDYGYTF. In DNA, the CDR3 is TGTGCCACCAGTCCCCACAGGGGTGACTATGGCTACACCTTC.

The chain links TRBV19 to TRBJ1-1, with TRBD1 as a possible D gene (6 bases). Germline V gene lookup returns CDR1 LNHDA and CDR2 SQIVND (reference sequence). The CDR3 length is 14 residues. V lost 7 bases and J lost 0, with 12 bases in between. CDR3 residues: CASKAGVMNTEAFF. CDR3 sequence (DNA): TGTGCCAGTAAGGCAGGGGTCATGAACACTGAAGCTTTCTTT.

The chain links TRBV7-8 to TRBJ2-3; 9 bases are a match to TRBD2. CDR3 length: 19 residues. V gave up 0 bases and J gave up 4 bases; unmatched junction bases: 14. The germline V gene encodes CDR1 SGHVS and CDR2 FQNEAQ. The CDR3 DNA reads as TGTGCCAGCAGCTTAGCCCGGTTCCCGCGGGGGGGGCGGGCAGATACGCAGTATTTT. It translates to CASSLARFPRGGRADTQYF.

This sequence joins TRBV7-9 and TRBJ1-1, with a tentative D call TRBD1 (6 bases). V lost 4 bases and J lost 4, with 16 bases in between. Germline assignment: CDR1 SEHNR and CDR2 FQNEAQ (reference sequence). The CDR3 totals 15 residues. CDR3 loop: CASSSNRVGGTEAFF. In DNA form, the CDR3 reads TGTGCCAGCAGCTCCAACAGGGTAGGCGGCACTGAAGCTTTCTTT. The whole variable domain, filled in from reference TRBV7-9 and TRBJ1-1, reads DTGVSQNPRHKITKRGQNVTFRCDPISEHNRLYWYRQTLGQGPEFLTYFQNEAQLEKSRLLSDRFSAERPKGSFSTLEIQRTEQGDSAMYLCASSSNRVGGTEAFFGQGTRLTVV.

The chain couples TRBV21-1 to TRBJ2-7; the D call TRBD1 from the table was never checked on the DNA. TRBV21-1 is termed a pseudogene. The CDR3 length is 14 residues. The CDR3 bases are TGTGCCCTAAGGGGCACCTCCGGCTCCTACGAGCAGTACTTC. This translates into CALRGTSGSYEQYF.